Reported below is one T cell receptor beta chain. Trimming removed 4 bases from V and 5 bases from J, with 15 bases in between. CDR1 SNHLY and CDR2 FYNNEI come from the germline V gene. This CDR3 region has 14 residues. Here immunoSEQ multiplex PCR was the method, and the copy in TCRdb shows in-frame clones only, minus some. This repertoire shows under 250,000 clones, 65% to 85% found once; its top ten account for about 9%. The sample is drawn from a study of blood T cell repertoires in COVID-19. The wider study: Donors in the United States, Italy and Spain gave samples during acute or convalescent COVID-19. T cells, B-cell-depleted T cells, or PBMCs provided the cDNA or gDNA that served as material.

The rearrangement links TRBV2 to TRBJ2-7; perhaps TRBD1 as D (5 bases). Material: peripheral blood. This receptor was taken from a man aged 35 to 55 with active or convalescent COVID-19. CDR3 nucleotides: TGTGCCAGCAGTGGGGGCAGGGTGGGTAACGAGCAGTACTTC. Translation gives CASSGGRVGNEQYF. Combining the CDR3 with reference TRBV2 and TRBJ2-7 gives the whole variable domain EPEVTQTPSHQVTQMGQEVILRCVPISNHLYFYWYRQILGQKVEFLVSFYNNEISEKSEIFDDQFSVERPDGSNFTLKIRSTKLEDSAMYFCASSGGRVGNEQYFGPGTRLTVT.